The rows below give T cell receptor beta chains drawn from one sample of a study of T cell changes during pregnancy in multiple sclerosis. The repertoire was sequenced with immunoSEQ multiplex PCR; TCRdb's copy has only in-frame clones and lacks some. The repertoire holds around 88,000 clones, with 85% to 95% as singletons. This specimen was peripheral blood, taken in the first trimester of pregnancy. These receptors all stem from a female donor with multiple sclerosis, enrolled in a pregnancy study. Both conserved end residues are part of each CDR3. D genes are given only for firm matches. Not every row has a clone size; where given, it reads once, few, many or a size class.

v_gene	d_gene	abundance	j_gene	CDR3nt	CDR3aa
TRBV29-1	TRBD2	.	TRBJ2-7	TGCAGCGTTGAAAATCCCCGGACTAGCGGTGGCGACGAGCAGTACTTC	CSVENPRTSGGDEQYF
TRBV7-9	.	once	TRBJ2-7	TGTGCCAGCAGCTTAGACAGGGAACTCTACGAGCAGTACTTC	CASSLDRELYEQYF
TRBV19	.	many	TRBJ1-3	TGTGCCAGTAGTAGGGGAGGACCTGGAAACACCATATATTTT	CASSRGGPGNTIYF
TRBV29-1	TRBD2	.	TRBJ2-7	TGCAGCGTTTTCGGACTAGCGGGAGGGCCGAGGGACGAGCAGTACTTC	CSVFGLAGGPRDEQYF
TRBV9	.	.	TRBJ2-7	TGTGCCAGCAGCGCATCCTGGACAGTGGACTACGAGCAGTACTTC	CASSASWTVDYEQYF
TRBV5-1	TRBD1	.	TRBJ1-2	TGCGCCAGCAGCTGGAGAGCGGGACAGGGGACGTTTAACTATGGCTACACCTTC	CASSWRAGQGTFNYGYTF
TRBV9	.	.	TRBJ2-1	TGTGCCAGCAGCCCGTACGCAGGGAGGAATGAGCAGTTCTTC	CASSPYAGRNEQFF
TRBV9	TRBD2	.	TRBJ2-3	TGTGCCAGCAGCGTGAAGACGGGGGGGATCACAGATACGCAGTATTTT	CASSVKTGGITDTQYF
TRBV5-1	TRBD2	.	TRBJ2-5	TGCGCCAGCAGCTTTAGCGGGAGGGTTGAGACCCAGTACTTC	CASSFSGRVETQYF
TRBV28	TRBD1	.	TRBJ1-1	TGTGCCAGCAGGCGACAGGGGGCGCAGATAACTGAAGCTTTCTTT	CASRRQGAQITEAFF
TRBV11-3	TRBD1	.	TRBJ1-2	TGTGCCAGCAGCTTCCGGACAGGGAGGCCCTATGGCTACACCTTC	CASSFRTGRPYGYTF
TRBV9	.	once	TRBJ2-2	TGTGCCAGCAGCGTATTGGACAGCCCCCTCGCCGGGGAGCTGTTTTTT	CASSVLDSPLAGELFF
TRBV14	.	.	TRBJ2-2	TGTGCCAGCAGCCAAGATCGCGAGGGTGGGGGCAACACCGGGGAGCTGTTTTTT	CASSQDREGGGNTGELFF
TRBV18	TRBD1	.	TRBJ2-2	TGTGCCAGCTCACCTGGGACAGGGGGCTTCGGGGAGCTGTTTTTT	CASSPGTGGFGELFF
TRBV5-8	TRBD2	.	TRBJ2-2	TGTGCCAGCAGCTCCGGGACTAGCGGGAACACCGGGGAGCTGTTTTTT	CASSSGTSGNTGELFF
TRBV14	.	once	TRBJ2-1	TGTGCCAGCAGCCAAGAAGTACAGCCGTCGCACGCTGAGCAGTTCTTC	CASSQEVQPSHAEQFF
TRBV2	TRBD2	.	TRBJ2-7	TGTGCCAGCAGTTCTTCTAGCGGGTCCCACGAGCAGTACTTC	CASSSSSGSHEQYF
TRBV7-2	TRBD1	once	TRBJ1-4	TGTGCCAGCAGCCCCGGGACAGCTAATGAAAAACTGTTTTTT	CASSPGTANEKLFF
TRBV4-1	TRBD2	.	TRBJ2-3	TGCGCCAGCAGCCAAAGGATCCCGCAGGCGGGAGCCACAGATACGCAGTATTTT	CASSQRIPQAGATDTQYF
TRBV9	.	.	TRBJ1-4	TGTGCCAGCAGCCCCGGGGGGGCTGTGAATGAAAAACTGTTTTTT	CASSPGGAVNEKLFF
TRBV9	TRBD2	.	TRBJ2-1	TGTGCCAGCAGCGTAGGGGAGGGAGGGCCCAATGAGCAGTTCTTC	CASSVGEGGPNEQFF
TRBV2	TRBD1	.	TRBJ2-3	TGTGCCAGCGACGTCCGGGACAGGGTCCCCCCTACGCAGTATTTT	CASDVRDRVPPTQYF
TRBV6-5	.	.	TRBJ2-1	TGTGCCAGCAGCCAAACTCGGACAAATGAGCAGTTCTTC	CASSQTRTNEQFF
TRBV28	TRBD2	.	TRBJ2-1	TGTGCCATATCAAGCGGGGGACTAGCGGGGATGGAGGATGAGCAGTTCTTC	CAISSGGLAGMEDEQFF
TRBV4-1	.	.	TRBJ2-7	TGCGCCAGCAGCCCCAGAGGGCCCCGGACAGTATTGGACTACGAGCAGTACTTC	CASSPRGPRTVLDYEQYF
TRBV29-1	.	.	TRBJ2-2	TGCAGCGTACCCAGTGGCACCGGGGAGCTGTTTTTT	CSVPSGTGELFF
TRBV28	.	once	TRBJ2-7	TGTGCCAGCAGGGCGGCCGATACCTCCTACGAGCAGTACTTC	CASRAADTSYEQYF
TRBV19	TRBD1	.	TRBJ1-2	TGTGCCAGTAGTATAGCGGGCAGGGGGCTCGTTGGCTACACCTTC	CASSIAGRGLVGYTF
TRBV4-1	TRBD2	.	TRBJ2-2	TGCGCCAGCAGCCAAGAGGGACTAGCGGGTCGCACCGGGGAGCTGTTTTTT	CASSQEGLAGRTGELFF
TRBV4-3	.	.	TRBJ2-5	TGCGCCAGCAGCCAAGCGTACTCCGGGATGGAGACCCAGTACTTC	CASSQAYSGMETQYF